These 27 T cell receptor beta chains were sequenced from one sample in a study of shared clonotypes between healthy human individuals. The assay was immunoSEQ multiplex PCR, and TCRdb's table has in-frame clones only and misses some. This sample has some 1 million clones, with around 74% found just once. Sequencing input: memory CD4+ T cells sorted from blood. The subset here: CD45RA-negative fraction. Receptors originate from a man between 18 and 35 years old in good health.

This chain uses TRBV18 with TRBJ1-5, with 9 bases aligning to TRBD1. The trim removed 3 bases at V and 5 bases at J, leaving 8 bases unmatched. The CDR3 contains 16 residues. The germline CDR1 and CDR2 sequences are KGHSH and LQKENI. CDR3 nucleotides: TGTGCCAGCTCACCGTCACGACAGGGGGTTGATCAGCCCCAGCATTTT. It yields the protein CASSPSRQGVDQPQHF.

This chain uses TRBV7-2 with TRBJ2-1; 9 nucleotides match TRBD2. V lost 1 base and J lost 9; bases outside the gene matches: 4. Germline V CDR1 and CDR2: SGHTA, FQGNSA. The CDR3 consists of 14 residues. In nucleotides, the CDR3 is TGTGCCAGCAGCTTAGGTGGGACTAGCAGTGAGCAGTTCTTC. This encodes CASSLGGTSSEQFF.

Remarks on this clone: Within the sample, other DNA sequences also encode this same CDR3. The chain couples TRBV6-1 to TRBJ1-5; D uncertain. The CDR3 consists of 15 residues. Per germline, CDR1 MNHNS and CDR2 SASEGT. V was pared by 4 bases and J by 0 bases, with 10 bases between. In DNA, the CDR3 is TGTGCCAGCAGTGTCCAGCATTATAGCAATCAGCCCCAGCATTTT. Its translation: CASSVQHYSNQPQHF.

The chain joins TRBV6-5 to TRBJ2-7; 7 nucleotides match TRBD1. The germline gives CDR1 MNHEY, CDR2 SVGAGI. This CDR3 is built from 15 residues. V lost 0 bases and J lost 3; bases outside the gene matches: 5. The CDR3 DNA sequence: TGTGCCAGCAGTTACTCTTTTGACAGGGACTACGAGCAGTACTTC. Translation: CASSYSFDRDYEQYF.

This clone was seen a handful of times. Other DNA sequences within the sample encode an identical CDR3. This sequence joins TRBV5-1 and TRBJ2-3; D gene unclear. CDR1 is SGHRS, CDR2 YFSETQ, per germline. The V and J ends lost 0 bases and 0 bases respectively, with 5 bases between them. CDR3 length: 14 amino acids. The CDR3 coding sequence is TGCGCCAGCAGCTTGGCCGGGAGCACAGATACGCAGTATTTT. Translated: CASSLAGSTDTQYF.

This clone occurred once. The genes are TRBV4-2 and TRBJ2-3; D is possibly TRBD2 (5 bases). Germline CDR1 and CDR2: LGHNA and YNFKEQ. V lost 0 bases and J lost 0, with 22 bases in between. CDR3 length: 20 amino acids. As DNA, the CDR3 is TGTGCCAGCAGCCAAGATCTGGGCGACGGAGCTAGCTATAGCACAGATACGCAGTATTTT. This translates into CASSQDLGDGASYSTDTQYF.

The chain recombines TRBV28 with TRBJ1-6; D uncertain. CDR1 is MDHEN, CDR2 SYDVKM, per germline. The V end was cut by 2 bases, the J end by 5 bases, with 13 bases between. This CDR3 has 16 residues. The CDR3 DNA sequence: TGTGCCAGCAGTTTACAATACACACTCAATAATTCACCCCTCCACTTT. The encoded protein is CASSLQYTLNNSPLHF. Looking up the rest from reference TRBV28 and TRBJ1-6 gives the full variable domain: DVKVTQSSRYLVKRTGEKVFLECVQDMDHENMFWYRQDPGLGLRLIYFSYDVKMKEKGDIPEGYSVSREKKERFSLILESASTNQTSMYLCASSLQYTLNNSPLHFGNGTRLTVT.

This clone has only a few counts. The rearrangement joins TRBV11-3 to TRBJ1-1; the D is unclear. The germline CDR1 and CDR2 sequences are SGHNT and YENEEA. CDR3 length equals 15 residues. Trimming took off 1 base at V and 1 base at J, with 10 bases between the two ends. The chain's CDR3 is CASSLVPDGNTEAFF. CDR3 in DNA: TGTGCCAGCAGCTTAGTCCCCGACGGGAACACTGAAGCTTTCTTT.

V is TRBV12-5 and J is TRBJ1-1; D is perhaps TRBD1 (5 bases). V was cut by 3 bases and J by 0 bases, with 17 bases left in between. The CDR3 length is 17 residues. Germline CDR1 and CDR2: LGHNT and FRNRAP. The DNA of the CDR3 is TGTGCTAGTGGTTTCGTCGTCGGGGCCGGATTGAACACTGAAGCTTTCTTT. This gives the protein CASGFVVGAGLNTEAFF.

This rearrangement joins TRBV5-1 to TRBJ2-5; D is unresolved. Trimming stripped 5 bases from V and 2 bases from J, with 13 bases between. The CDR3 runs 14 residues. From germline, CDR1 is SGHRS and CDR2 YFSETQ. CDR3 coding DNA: TGCGCCAGCAGTCCCGCTGCCGGACAAGAGACCCAGTACTTC. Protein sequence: CASSPAAGQETQYF.

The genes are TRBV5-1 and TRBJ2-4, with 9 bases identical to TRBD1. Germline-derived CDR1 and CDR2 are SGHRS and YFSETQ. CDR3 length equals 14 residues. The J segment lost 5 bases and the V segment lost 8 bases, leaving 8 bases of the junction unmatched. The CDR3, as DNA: TGCGCCAGGGCGGGCCGGGACAGGGAAAACATTCAGTACTTC. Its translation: CARAGRDRENIQYF.

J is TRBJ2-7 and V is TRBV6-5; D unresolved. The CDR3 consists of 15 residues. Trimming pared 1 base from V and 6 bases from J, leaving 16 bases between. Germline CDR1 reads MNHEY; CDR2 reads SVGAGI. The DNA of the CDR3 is TGTGCCAGCAGTTACTTCTCAGGACCCCCTGGCGAGCAGTACTTC. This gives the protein CASSYFSGPPGEQYF.

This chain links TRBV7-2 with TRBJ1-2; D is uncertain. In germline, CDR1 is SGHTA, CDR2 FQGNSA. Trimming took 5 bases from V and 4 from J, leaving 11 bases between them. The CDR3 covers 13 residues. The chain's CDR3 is CASSPERSYGYTF. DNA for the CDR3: TGTGCCAGCAGCCCGGAAAGGAGCTATGGCTACACCTTC.

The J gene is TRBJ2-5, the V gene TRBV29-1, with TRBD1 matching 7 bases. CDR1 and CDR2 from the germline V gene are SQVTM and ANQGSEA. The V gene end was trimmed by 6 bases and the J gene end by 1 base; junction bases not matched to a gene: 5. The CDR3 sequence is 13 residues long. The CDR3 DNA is TGCAGCGTGGGCAAGGGGGCCCAAGAGACCCAGTACTTC. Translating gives CSVGKGAQETQYF.

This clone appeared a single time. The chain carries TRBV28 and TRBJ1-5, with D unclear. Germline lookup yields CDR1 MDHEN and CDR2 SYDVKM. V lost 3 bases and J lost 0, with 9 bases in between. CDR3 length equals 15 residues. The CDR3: CASSLPGISNQPQHF. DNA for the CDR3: TGTGCCAGCAGTTTGCCCGGAATTAGCAATCAGCCCCAGCATTTT.

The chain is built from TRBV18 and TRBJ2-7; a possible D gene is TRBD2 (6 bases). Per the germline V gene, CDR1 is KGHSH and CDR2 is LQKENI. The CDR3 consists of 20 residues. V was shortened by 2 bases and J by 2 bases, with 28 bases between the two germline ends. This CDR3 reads CASSPSLHGTGPEKAYEQYF. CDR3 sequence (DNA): TGTGCCAGCTCACCATCACTCCACGGGACTGGGCCCGAGAAAGCCTACGAGCAGTACTTC.

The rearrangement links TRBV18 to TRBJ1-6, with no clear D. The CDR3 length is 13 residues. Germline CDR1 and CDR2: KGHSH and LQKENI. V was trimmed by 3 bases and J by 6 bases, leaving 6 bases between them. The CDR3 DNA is TGTGCCAGCTCACCTCAGCCTAATTCACCCCTCCACTTT. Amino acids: CASSPQPNSPLHF.

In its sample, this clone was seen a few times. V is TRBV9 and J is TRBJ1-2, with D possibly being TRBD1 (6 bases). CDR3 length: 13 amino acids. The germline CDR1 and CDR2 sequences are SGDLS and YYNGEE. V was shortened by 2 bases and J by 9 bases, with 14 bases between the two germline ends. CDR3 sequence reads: CASSVLDRDSYTF. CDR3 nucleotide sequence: TGTGCCAGCAGCGTCCTGGACCGGGACAGCTACACCTTC.

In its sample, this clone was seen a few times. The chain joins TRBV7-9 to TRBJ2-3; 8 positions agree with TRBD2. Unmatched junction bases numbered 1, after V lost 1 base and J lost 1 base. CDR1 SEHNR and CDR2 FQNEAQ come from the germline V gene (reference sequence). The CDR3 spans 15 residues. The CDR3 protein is CASSLGGGRTDTQYF. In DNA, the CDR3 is TGTGCCAGCAGCTTAGGCGGGGGGCGCACAGATACGCAGTATTTT.

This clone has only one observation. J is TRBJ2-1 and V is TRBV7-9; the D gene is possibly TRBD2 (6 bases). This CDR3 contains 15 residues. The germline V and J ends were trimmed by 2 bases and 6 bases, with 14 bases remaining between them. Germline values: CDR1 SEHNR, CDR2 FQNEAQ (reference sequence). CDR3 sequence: CASSLMGGSANEQFF. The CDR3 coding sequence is TGTGCCAGCAGCTTAATGGGGGGTTCTGCCAATGAGCAGTTCTTC.

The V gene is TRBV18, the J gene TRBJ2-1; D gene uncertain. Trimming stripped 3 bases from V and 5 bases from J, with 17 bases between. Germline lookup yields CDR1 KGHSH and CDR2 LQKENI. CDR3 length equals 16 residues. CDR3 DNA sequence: TGTGCCAGCTCACCCCCCTCTCATCGTTACGACAATGAGCAGTTCTTC. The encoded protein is CASSPPSHRYDNEQFF.

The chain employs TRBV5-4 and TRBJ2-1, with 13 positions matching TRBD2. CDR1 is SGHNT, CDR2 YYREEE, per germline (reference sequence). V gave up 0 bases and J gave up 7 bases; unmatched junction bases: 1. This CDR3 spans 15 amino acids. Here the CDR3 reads CASSLEGLAGNEQFF. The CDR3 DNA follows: TGTGCCAGCAGCTTGGAGGGACTAGCGGGAAATGAGCAGTTCTTC. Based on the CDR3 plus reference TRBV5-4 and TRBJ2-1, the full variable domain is ETGVTQSPTHLIKTRGQQVTLRCSSQSGHNTVSWYQQALGQGPQFIFQYYREEENGRGNFPPRFSGLQFPNYSSELNVNALELDDSALYLCASSLEGLAGNEQFFGPGTRLTVL.

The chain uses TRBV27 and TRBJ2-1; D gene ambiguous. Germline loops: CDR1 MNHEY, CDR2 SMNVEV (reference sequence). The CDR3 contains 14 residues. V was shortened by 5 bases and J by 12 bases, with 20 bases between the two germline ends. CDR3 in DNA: TGTGCCAGCAGTCCAAACTTAGTGGCCCCCGGGCAGTTCTTC. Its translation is CASSPNLVAPGQFF.

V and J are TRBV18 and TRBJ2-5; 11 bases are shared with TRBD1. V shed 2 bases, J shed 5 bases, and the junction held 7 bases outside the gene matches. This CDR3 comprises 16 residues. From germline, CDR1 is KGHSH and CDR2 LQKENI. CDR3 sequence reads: CASSPMGQGVVETQYF. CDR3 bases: TGTGCCAGCTCACCAATGGGACAGGGGGTTGTGGAGACCCAGTACTTC.

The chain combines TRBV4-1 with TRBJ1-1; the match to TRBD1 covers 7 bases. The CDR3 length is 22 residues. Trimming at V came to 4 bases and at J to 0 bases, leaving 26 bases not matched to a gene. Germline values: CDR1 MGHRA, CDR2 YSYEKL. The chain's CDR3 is CASSLIPASDRTDKKMNTEAFF. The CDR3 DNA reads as TGCGCCAGCAGCCTCATTCCCGCATCGGACAGGACCGACAAAAAAATGAACACTGAAGCTTTCTTT.

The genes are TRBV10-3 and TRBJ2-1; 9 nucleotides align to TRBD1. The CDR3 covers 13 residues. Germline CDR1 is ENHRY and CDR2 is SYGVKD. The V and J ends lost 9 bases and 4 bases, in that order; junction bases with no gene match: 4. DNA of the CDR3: TGTGCCATGTCGGGACAGGGATACAATGAGCAGTTCTTC. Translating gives CAMSGQGYNEQFF.

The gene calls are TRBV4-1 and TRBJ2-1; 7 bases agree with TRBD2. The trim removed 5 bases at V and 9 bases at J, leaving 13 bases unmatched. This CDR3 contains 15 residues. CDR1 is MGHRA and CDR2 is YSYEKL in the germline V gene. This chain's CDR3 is CASSWISSERGEQFF. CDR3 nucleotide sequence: TGCGCCAGCAGCTGGATTAGCTCTGAGCGGGGTGAGCAGTTCTTC.